The T cell receptor beta chain described here comes from a study of shared clonotypes between healthy human individuals. Memory CD4+ cells were the fraction left after CD45RA+ naive selection. Deep level was the assay's run setting. Replicate PCRs for sorted subsets used roughly 200 ng DNA; this equaled 30,000 to 35,000 T cell genomes. Sequencing used immunoSEQ multiplex PCR; TCRdb keeps in-frame clones, though not all of them. This sample yields over a million clones, of which more than 75% are seen a single time; approximately 0.52% belongs to the top ten. Per the germline V gene, CDR1 is SGHKS and CDR2 is YYEKEE (reference sequence). This CDR3 spans 14 amino acids. Trimming removed 3 bases from V and 3 bases from J; junction bases left unmatched: 5.

The V call is TRBV5-5, the J call TRBJ2-7; 8 positions agree with TRBD2. This sequence was found in a man aged 18 to 29 in good health. Some clones in this sample may be carry-over from other donors' samples. The sample taken for sequencing was memory CD4+ T cells from PBMCs. Subset: CD45RA-negative fraction. CDR3 coding DNA: TGTGCCAGCAGCTCCCCCGGGACTAGCTACGAGCAGTACTTC. Protein sequence: CASSSPGTSYEQYF.